The rows below give T cell receptor beta chains drawn from one sample of a study of siplizumab effects on memory and regulatory T cells. Clones were read by immunoSEQ multiplex PCR, and TCRdb kept only the in-frame ones, dropping some. The table records approximately 50,000 clones, about 93% of them present only once. Sequencing input: CD8+ T cells sorted from blood. The receptor set was obtained from a human donor in good health. Each CDR3 is given with its conserved first and last residue. D genes are given only for firm matches. Rows give clone size only sometimes, using once, few, many, or a class for an expanded clone.

V gene: TRBV28; clone size: .; CDR3 length: 14; D gene: .; J gene: TRBJ2-7; CDR3 DNA: TGTGCCAGCAGTATACAGAGAATTCAAGACGAGCAGTACTTC; CDR3 protein: CASSIQRIQDEQYF
V gene: TRBV9; clone size: .; CDR3 length: 14; D gene: TRBD2; J gene: TRBJ2-1; CDR3 DNA: TGTGCCAGCAGCCCGGGGGGAGGGTTCGATGAGCAGTTCTTC; CDR3 protein: CASSPGGGFDEQFF
V gene: TRBV14; clone size: .; CDR3 length: 14; D gene: TRBD1; J gene: TRBJ2-7; CDR3 DNA: TGTGCCAGCAGCCCCGGACAGGGACCCTACGAGCAGTACTTC; CDR3 protein: CASSPGQGPYEQYF
V gene: TRBV28; clone size: .; CDR3 length: 12; D gene: .; J gene: TRBJ2-7; CDR3 DNA: TGTGCCAGCAGTTTCACCTATAGCGAGCAGTACTTC; CDR3 protein: CASSFTYSEQYF
V gene: TRBV11-2; clone size: .; CDR3 length: 16; D gene: TRBD2; J gene: TRBJ2-1; CDR3 DNA: TGTGCCAGCAGCCCGCGGACTAGCGGGAGAGGAAGTGAGCAGTTCTTC; CDR3 protein: CASSPRTSGRGSEQFF
V gene: TRBV28; clone size: .; CDR3 length: 13; D gene: .; J gene: TRBJ2-5; CDR3 DNA: TGTGCCAGCACCCTGACAGACGGAGAGACCCAGTACTTC; CDR3 protein: CASTLTDGETQYF
V gene: TRBV28; clone size: once; CDR3 length: 15; D gene: .; J gene: TRBJ1-1; CDR3 DNA: TGTGCCAGCAGCCATGGGGGCGGTTTCGTCACTGAAGCTTTCTTT; CDR3 protein: CASSHGGGFVTEAFF
V gene: TRBV6-6; clone size: .; CDR3 length: 13; D gene: .; J gene: TRBJ2-7; CDR3 DNA: TGTGCCAGCACTAACGTGGCCTACTACGAGCAGTACTTC; CDR3 protein: CASTNVAYYEQYF
V gene: TRBV5-1; clone size: .; CDR3 length: 13; D gene: .; J gene: TRBJ2-5; CDR3 DNA: TGCGCCAGCAGGGGGATAGCGGAAGAGACCCAGTACTTC; CDR3 protein: CASRGIAEETQYF
V gene: TRBV19; clone size: .; CDR3 length: 14; D gene: .; J gene: TRBJ2-3; CDR3 DNA: TGTGCCAGTAGTATACTAGGGGACACAGATACGCAGTATTTT; CDR3 protein: CASSILGDTDTQYF
V gene: TRBV5-6; clone size: .; CDR3 length: 13; D gene: .; J gene: TRBJ1-5; CDR3 DNA: TGTGCCAGCAGCTTGAGTGTTGGTCAGCCCCAGCATTTT; CDR3 protein: CASSLSVGQPQHF
V gene: TRBV7-9; clone size: .; CDR3 length: 14; D gene: .; J gene: TRBJ1-4; CDR3 DNA: TGTGCCAGCAGCTTAGCGGGGGATGGGGAAAAACTGTTTTTT; CDR3 protein: CASSLAGDGEKLFF
V gene: TRBV19; clone size: few; CDR3 length: 12; D gene: .; J gene: TRBJ2-7; CDR3 DNA: TGTGCCAGTAGCCCCGGGGGCTACGAGCAGTACTTC; CDR3 protein: CASSPGGYEQYF
V gene: TRBV15; clone size: .; CDR3 length: 11; D gene: .; J gene: TRBJ2-7; CDR3 DNA: TGTGCCACCAGCAGGGGACCCGAGCAGTACTTC; CDR3 protein: CATSRGPEQYF
V gene: TRBV20-1; clone size: .; CDR3 length: 11; D gene: .; J gene: TRBJ2-7; CDR3 DNA: TGCAGTGCCATAAGCGGGTACGAGCAGTACTTC; CDR3 protein: CSAISGYEQYF
V gene: TRBV6-1; clone size: .; CDR3 length: 13; D gene: .; J gene: TRBJ2-2; CDR3 DNA: TGTGCCAGCAGTTGGTCAGGGCGCGGGGAGCTGTTTTTT; CDR3 protein: CASSWSGRGELFF
V gene: TRBV6-6; clone size: .; CDR3 length: 12; D gene: .; J gene: TRBJ2-7; CDR3 DNA: TGTGCCAGCAGTTACTCAGCCTACGAGCAGTACTTC; CDR3 protein: CASSYSAYEQYF
V gene: TRBV7-5; clone size: .; CDR3 length: 22; D gene: .; J gene: TRBJ2-1; CDR3 DNA: TGTGTCAGAAGCCTCCGGACAGAGCGGGAGGGCCTATCATATACTCTAATAGATGAGCAGTTCTTC; CDR3 protein: CVRSLRTEREGLSYTLIDEQFF
V gene: TRBV5-8; clone size: .; CDR3 length: 16; D gene: TRBD1; J gene: TRBJ2-7; CDR3 DNA: TGTGCCAGCCCGACCACAGGGGGCGGATCTAGGTACGAGCAGTACTTC; CDR3 protein: CASPTTGGGSRYEQYF
V gene: TRBV6-5; clone size: .; CDR3 length: 12; D gene: TRBD1; J gene: TRBJ1-2; CDR3 DNA: TGTGCCAGCAGTAAGGACAGGTCTGGCTACACCTTC; CDR3 protein: CASSKDRSGYTF
V gene: TRBV28; clone size: once; CDR3 length: 14; D gene: .; J gene: TRBJ2-7; CDR3 DNA: TGTGCCAGCTGCTTATCGGGGAGCTCCTACGAGCAGTACTTC; CDR3 protein: CASCLSGSSYEQYF
V gene: TRBV15; clone size: .; CDR3 length: 13; D gene: .; J gene: TRBJ2-1; CDR3 DNA: TGTGCCACCAGCAGAGATAAGACGGGTGAGCAGTTCTTC; CDR3 protein: CATSRDKTGEQFF
V gene: TRBV2; clone size: .; CDR3 length: 13; D gene: .; J gene: TRBJ2-3; CDR3 DNA: TGTGCCAGCACTGGGGGCTCCACAGATACGCAGTATTTT; CDR3 protein: CASTGGSTDTQYF
V gene: TRBV11-2; clone size: .; CDR3 length: 16; D gene: TRBD2; J gene: TRBJ2-3; CDR3 DNA: TGTGCCAGCAGCCGCCTTAGCGGGAGGGAGACAGATACGCAGTATTTT; CDR3 protein: CASSRLSGRETDTQYF
V gene: TRBV10-3; clone size: .; CDR3 length: 13; D gene: .; J gene: TRBJ2-7; CDR3 DNA: TGTGCCATCAGTGAGGAATCAGGCTACGAGCAGTACTTC; CDR3 protein: CAISEESGYEQYF
V gene: TRBV7-3; clone size: once; CDR3 length: 14; D gene: .; J gene: TRBJ2-7; CDR3 DNA: TGTGCCAGCAGCTTAACGGGGTCATCCTACGAGCAGTACTTC; CDR3 protein: CASSLTGSSYEQYF
V gene: TRBV7-9; clone size: .; CDR3 length: 14; D gene: .; J gene: TRBJ2-1; CDR3 DNA: TGTGCCAGCAGCGAGGTGGGGGCGGTCAATGAGCAGTTCTTC; CDR3 protein: CASSEVGAVNEQFF
V gene: TRBV29-1; clone size: .; CDR3 length: 17; D gene: TRBD2; J gene: TRBJ2-5; CDR3 DNA: TGCAGCGTTGTACATCGGACTAGGGAGGTCTACAAAGAGACCCAGTACTTC; CDR3 protein: CSVVHRTREVYKETQYF
V gene: TRBV5-1; clone size: .; CDR3 length: 15; D gene: .; J gene: TRBJ2-3; CDR3 DNA: TGCGCCAGCAGCCGGGGGGCTCCTCAGGCAGATACGCAGTATTTT; CDR3 protein: CASSRGAPQADTQYF
V gene: TRBV4-1; clone size: .; CDR3 length: 15; D gene: .; J gene: TRBJ2-7; CDR3 DNA: TGCGCCAGCAGCCAAGTCGACTCCAGCTCCTACGAGCAGTACTTC; CDR3 protein: CASSQVDSSSYEQYF